The 27 T cell receptor beta chains given below trace back to one sample, sequenced in a study of T cells expressing NK-cell markers. TCRdb re-analyzed the 5' RACE reads; it lists each CDR3 protein once, without DNA. In total, the table holds about 440,000 distinct CDR3 sequences. The specimen was blood T cells: a sorted CD56 or NKG2C T cell subset, CD4+ or CD8+ T cells, or bulk PBMC T cells (not recorded which). Receptors originate from a woman aged 18 to 75 in good health.

This chain connects TRBV20-1 to TRBJ2-1; TCRdb names TRBD2, which stays unverified in the absence of DNA. The germline CDR1 and CDR2 sequences are DFQATT and SNEGSKA (reference sequence). The CDR3 is 15 residues long. CDR3 residues: CSAREKAGEYNEQFF.

The V and J genes are TRBV5-1 and TRBJ2-1; the D call from TCRdb, TRBD2, cannot be confirmed without DNA. The V gene's germline CDR1 is SGHRS and CDR2 YFSETQ. The CDR3 sequence is 16 residues long. CDR3 in amino acids: CASSLGLAGLFNEQFF. Using reference TRBV5-1 and TRBJ2-1 for the parts outside the CDR3, the full variable domain is KAGVTQTPRYLIKTRGQQVTLSCSPISGHRSVSWYQQTPGQGLQFLFEYFSETQRNKGNFPGRFSGRQFSNSRSEMNVSTLELGDSALYLCASSLGLAGLFNEQFFGPGTRLTVL.

The chain couples TRBV28 to TRBJ2-1; TCRdb lists TRBD1, though no DNA is available to test this call. Germline V lookup: CDR1 MDHEN, CDR2 SYDVKM. The CDR3 has 15 amino acids. CDR3 loop: CASSLTGKPYNEQFF.

The genes are TRBV28 and TRBJ1-2; TCRdb calls TRBD1, which cannot be checked without DNA. There are 11 residues in the CDR3. Germline V gives CDR1 MDHEN, CDR2 SYDVKM. The CDR3 sequence: CASTRTYGYTF.

The rearrangement links TRBV28 to TRBJ1-1. The CDR3 totals 14 residues. Germline CDR1 and CDR2: MDHEN and SYDVKM. The CDR3 sequence is CASSLPGGSPEAFF.

The CDR3: CATSRDQLPISGANVLTF. The chain carries TRBV15 and TRBJ2-6. CDR3 length equals 18 residues. The V gene's germline CDR1 is LNHNV and CDR2 YYDKDF (reference sequence).

The CDR3 sequence: CASSPDPESPLHF. The chain combines TRBV5-1 with TRBJ1-6; TCRdb picks TRBD1, but there is no DNA to check that call. CDR1 is SGHRS, CDR2 YFSETQ, per germline. The CDR3 is 13 residues long.

V gene TRBV3-1 combines with J gene TRBJ2-7; without DNA, the TCRdb call of TRBD2 cannot be checked. CDR1 and CDR2 (germline): LGHDT, YNNKEL (reference sequence). The CDR3 consists of 14 residues. CDR3 sequence: CASSFELAGDEQYF.

The chain carries TRBV12-3 or TRBV12-4 and TRBJ1-1. This CDR3 has 14 amino acids. CDR3 in amino acids: CASRGSLMNTEAFF.

The J gene is TRBJ2-2, the V gene TRBV20-1; TCRdb lists TRBD2, though no DNA is available to test this call. This CDR3 contains 15 residues. Germline CDR1 is DFQATT and CDR2 is SNEGSKA (reference sequence). CDR3 amino acids: CSAHGTSGNTGELFF.

The rearrangement joins TRBV6-1 to TRBJ2-5; TCRdb's D call of TRBD2 is untestable without DNA. CDR1 MNHNS and CDR2 SASEGT come from the germline V gene. CDR3 length: 13 amino acids. CDR3 amino acids: CASKRLAQETQYF.

The chain has TRBV5-1 and TRBJ2-7. This CDR3 comprises 13 residues. Germline V gene lookup returns CDR1 SGHRS and CDR2 YFSETQ. The CDR3 protein is CASSLQQYYEQYF. The variable domain in full, completed from reference TRBV5-1 and TRBJ2-7, reads KAGVTQTPRYLIKTRGQQVTLSCSPISGHRSVSWYQQTPGQGLQFLFEYFSETQRNKGNFPGRFSGRQFSNSRSEMNVSTLELGDSALYLCASSLQQYYEQYFGPGTRLTVT.

This chain uses TRBV7-2 with TRBJ2-3; without DNA, the TCRdb call of TRBD1 cannot be checked. Germline CDR1 SGHTA, CDR2 FQGNSA. The CDR3 extends over 13 amino acids. This CDR3 is CAGRTVSTDTQYF.

The genes are TRBV7-9 and TRBJ2-4. Germline V CDR1 and CDR2: SEHNR, FQNEAQ (reference sequence). The CDR3 has 14 amino acids. The CDR3 region is CASSLPLGENIQYF.

This chain links TRBV5-1 with TRBJ2-3; TCRdb names TRBD2, which stays unverified in the absence of DNA. Germline lookup yields CDR1 SGHRS and CDR2 YFSETQ. The CDR3 runs 16 residues. The chain's CDR3 is CASLSGRLPGVDTQYF.

The V and J genes are TRBV6-5 and TRBJ2-3. CDR3 length equals 13 residues. Germline loops: CDR1 MNHEY, CDR2 SVGAGI. CDR3 amino acids: CASSYDRTDTQYF.

The rearrangement uses TRBV12-3 or TRBV12-4 and TRBJ1-4; TCRdb picks TRBD1, but there is no DNA to check that call. The CDR3 spans 14 residues. CDR3: CASREGTPNEKLFF.

The chain uses TRBV11-2 and TRBJ2-2; TCRdb gives TRBD1 as the D gene, but with no DNA this cannot be confirmed. Germline V gene sequence: CDR1 SGHAT, CDR2 FQNNGV. The CDR3 consists of 14 residues. CDR3 residues: CASSLDGGPGELFF.

The chain recombines TRBV4-3 with TRBJ2-7. The germline V gene encodes CDR1 LGHNA and CDR2 YSLEER. The CDR3 is 15 amino acids. CDR3 region: CASSPYITSTYEQYF.

The J gene is TRBJ2-5, the V gene TRBV12-3 or TRBV12-4; TCRdb's D gene call, TRBD2, goes unchecked for lack of DNA. The CDR3 is 16 residues long. CDR3 sequence reads: CASSPEAGRNRETQYF.

The rearrangement joins TRBV6-2 or TRBV6-3 to TRBJ2-2; TCRdb lists TRBD1, though no DNA is available to test this call. The germline CDR1 and CDR2 sequences are MNHEY and SVGEGT. CDR3 length equals 13 residues. CDR3 region: CASRDIQTGELFF.

This rearrangement joins TRBV19 to TRBJ2-7; TCRdb names TRBD2, which stays unverified in the absence of DNA. The CDR3 runs 12 residues. Germline values: CDR1 LNHDA, CDR2 SQIVND (reference sequence). The chain's CDR3 is CAPAPIGYEQYF.

The chain has TRBV15 and TRBJ2-5; TCRdb designates TRBD2, a call that cannot be tested without DNA. The CDR3 extends over 16 amino acids. CDR1 and CDR2 from the germline V gene are LNHNV and YYDKDF (reference sequence). The CDR3 sequence is CATSRDSEGGRETQYF.

This chain connects TRBV29-1 to TRBJ2-1; TCRdb returns TRBD2, unconfirmable since there is no DNA. Per germline, CDR1 SQVTM and CDR2 ANQGSEA. The CDR3 covers 16 residues. CDR3 region: CSVLTSVAASYNEQFF.

The CDR3 protein is CASSLGGGFTDTQYF. The chain is built from TRBV12-3 or TRBV12-4 and TRBJ2-3. This CDR3 has 15 amino acids.

The V gene is TRBV2, the J gene TRBJ2-1; TCRdb calls TRBD2, which cannot be checked without DNA. This CDR3 is built from 17 residues. Germline V gene sequence: CDR1 SNHLY, CDR2 FYNNEI. The CDR3 reads CASSPREAGGSYNEQFF.

The chain has TRBV6-1 and TRBJ2-1; as DNA is missing, the TRBD1 call by TCRdb cannot be tested. CDR3 length: 15 amino acids. Germline CDR1 MNHNS, CDR2 SASEGT. The CDR3 protein is CASSEDWGGHVEQFF.